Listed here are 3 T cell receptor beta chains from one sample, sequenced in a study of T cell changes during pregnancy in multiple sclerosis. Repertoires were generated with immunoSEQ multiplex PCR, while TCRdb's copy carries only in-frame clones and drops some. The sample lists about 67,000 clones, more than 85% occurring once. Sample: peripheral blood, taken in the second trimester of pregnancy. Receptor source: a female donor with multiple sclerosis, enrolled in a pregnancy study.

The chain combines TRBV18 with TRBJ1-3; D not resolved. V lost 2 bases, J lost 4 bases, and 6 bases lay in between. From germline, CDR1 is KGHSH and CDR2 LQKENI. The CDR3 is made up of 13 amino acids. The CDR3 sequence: CASSPSKGNTIYF. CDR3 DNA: TGTGCCAGCTCACCATCCAAAGGAAACACCATATATTTT. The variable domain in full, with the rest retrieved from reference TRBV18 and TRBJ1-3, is NAGVMQNPRHLVRRRGQEARLRCSPMKGHSHVYWYRQLPEEGLKFMVYLQKENIIDESGMPKERFSAEFPKEGPSILRIQQVVRGDSAAYFCASSPSKGNTIYFGEGSWLTVV.

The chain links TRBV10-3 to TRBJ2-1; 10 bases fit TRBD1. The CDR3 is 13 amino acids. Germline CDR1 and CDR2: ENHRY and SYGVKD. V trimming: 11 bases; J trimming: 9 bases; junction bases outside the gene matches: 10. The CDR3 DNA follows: TGTGCCTCCAAGGGACAGGGGCCCGGTGAGCAGTTCTTC. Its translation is CASKGQGPGEQFF.

CDR3 loop: CASSRTGDEKLFF. CDR3 bases: TGTGCCAGCAGTAGGACAGGGGATGAAAAACTGTTTTTT. The chain carries TRBV27 and TRBJ1-4; 9 nucleotides agree with TRBD1. This CDR3 contains 13 residues. Germline loops: CDR1 MNHEY, CDR2 SMNVEV (reference sequence). The trim removed 5 bases at V and 6 bases at J, leaving 1 base unmatched.